This T cell receptor (beta chain) was retrieved from a study of T cell responses to AZD1222 COVID-19 vaccine. About the study: Doses given second, at about 4 or about 12 weeks, were pooled.

Sequenced by immunoSEQ multiplex PCR; TCRdb stores in-frame clones only, minus some. This table has tens of thousands of clones, about nine tenths appearing once. For this clone: Its specificity is unknown.

CDR1 and CDR2 from the germline V gene are MNHEY and SVGAGI. The CDR3 loop spans 14 amino acids. After removal of 7 bases from V and 2 bases from J, the junction contained 6 bases not matched to a gene. General study points: Spike-wide coverage was observed for vaccine-associated CD4 TCRs, with dominant responses at 160-218 and 743-854. Mostly white British, mostly female donors; authors suggested clonal diversity may be underestimated.

The sequences come from peripheral blood, collected on day 0 of AZD1222 vaccination. This chain links TRBV6-5 with TRBJ2-7; the match to TRBD1 covers 9 bases. The source is an adult in good health. The CDR3 here is CASTPGQGTYEQYF. CDR3 sequence (DNA): TGTGCCAGCACTCCGGGACAGGGCACCTACGAGCAGTACTTC.